This T cell receptor (beta chain) was captured in a study of blood T cell repertoires in COVID-19. Study in general: Acute and convalescent COVID-19 samples came from the United States, Italy and Spain. Sample material is recorded as cDNA or gDNA derived from T cells, B-cell-depleted T cells, or PBMCs.

Original handling: Reference gene primer amplification in the assay estimated nucleated cell counts. Generated by immunoSEQ multiplex PCR, the TCRdb table keeps only in-frame clones and is missing some. The V and J calls and clone size come from that table; D and trimming were worked out from the DNA. The sample includes 68,000 or so clones, over 65% of them seen just once. V shed 4 bases, J shed 3 bases, and the junction held 12 bases outside the gene matches. Germline V gene sequence: CDR1 SGHNT, CDR2 YYREEE (reference sequence). CDR3 length: 16 residues. This sequence joins TRBV5-4 and TRBJ2-7, with TRBD1 matching over 8 bases. The clonotype comes from a human donor in a cohort sampled during active COVID-19. The sequencing sample was made of peripheral blood. CDR3 in DNA: TGTGCCAGCAGCCCGGTGAGCGCGACAGGGGTCTACGAGCAGTACTTC. Translation gives CASSPVSATGVYEQYF.